This entry describes one TCR beta chain. This entry comes from a study of blood T cell repertoires in COVID-19. At the level of the study: Collection of acute and convalescent COVID-19 samples took place in the United States, Italy and Spain. Nucleic acid was either cDNA or gDNA, and it came from T cells, B-cell-depleted T cells, or PBMCs.

Per the authors' pipeline: Cell counts per sample came from amplifying reference gene primers. Assay used: immunoSEQ multiplex PCR; TCRdb lists only in-frame clones, some missing. From that table come the V and J calls and clone size; the DNA was used to work out D and trimming. The table includes fewer than 250,000 clones, about 87% detected once. The CDR3 spans 16 residues. Trimming took off 4 bases at V and 6 bases at J, with 18 bases between the two ends. Germline V lookup: CDR1 ENHRY, CDR2 SYGVKD. The chain couples TRBV10-3 to TRBJ1-4; perhaps TRBD1 as D (6 bases). The clonotype comes from a man aged 70-80 years with acute or convalescent COVID-19. The source material was peripheral blood. CDR3 protein: CAISVHQTGSDEKLFF. DNA for the CDR3: TGTGCCATCAGTGTACACCAAACAGGGAGTGATGAAAAACTGTTTTTT.